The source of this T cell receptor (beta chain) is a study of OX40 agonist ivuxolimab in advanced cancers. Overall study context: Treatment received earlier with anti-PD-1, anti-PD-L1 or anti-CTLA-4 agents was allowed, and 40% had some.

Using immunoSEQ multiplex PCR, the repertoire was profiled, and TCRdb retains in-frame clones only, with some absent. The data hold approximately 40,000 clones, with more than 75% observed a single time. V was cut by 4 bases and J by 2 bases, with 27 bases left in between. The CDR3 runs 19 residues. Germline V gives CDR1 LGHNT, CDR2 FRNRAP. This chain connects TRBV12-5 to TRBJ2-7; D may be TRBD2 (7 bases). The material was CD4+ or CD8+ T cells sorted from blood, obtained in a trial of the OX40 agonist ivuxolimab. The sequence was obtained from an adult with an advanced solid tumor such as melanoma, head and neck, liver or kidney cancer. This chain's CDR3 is CASGYDPIVRGRDTYEQYF. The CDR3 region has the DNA TGTGCTAGTGGTTACGACCCAATAGTGAGGGGGAGGGATACCTACGAGCAGTACTTC.